This TCR beta chain is drawn from a study of T cell repertoires in cytomegalovirus infection. About the study: Public TCR beta signatures marked donors with CMV infection and the matching HLA.

Study results and limitations: Of the TCR beta families, the public ones yielded a cumulative frequency that identified carriers of CMV plus the relevant HLA.

For this clonotype: No antigen is known for it.

CDR1 and CDR2 from the germline V gene are MDHEN and SYDVKM. Losses at the gene ends were 7 bases for V and 6 bases for J; bases not matched to a gene: 7. This CDR3 has 15 residues. Each CDR3 protein is one row after TCRdb ran MiXCR on the reads. The sample yields a few hundred thousand distinct CDR3 sequences, 40% seen once. The gene calls are TRBV28 and TRBJ1-5; 12 bases agree with TRBD1. The specimen was cultured PBMCs, collected from culture after CMV antigen stimulation. The clonotype was recovered from a human donor in good health (CMV status not recorded). Some clones in this sample may be carry-over from other donors' samples. The CDR3 nucleotides read TGTGCCAGCACCCCAGGGACAGGGGGCCTTCAGCCCCAGCATTTT. The encoded protein is CASTPGTGGLQPQHF.